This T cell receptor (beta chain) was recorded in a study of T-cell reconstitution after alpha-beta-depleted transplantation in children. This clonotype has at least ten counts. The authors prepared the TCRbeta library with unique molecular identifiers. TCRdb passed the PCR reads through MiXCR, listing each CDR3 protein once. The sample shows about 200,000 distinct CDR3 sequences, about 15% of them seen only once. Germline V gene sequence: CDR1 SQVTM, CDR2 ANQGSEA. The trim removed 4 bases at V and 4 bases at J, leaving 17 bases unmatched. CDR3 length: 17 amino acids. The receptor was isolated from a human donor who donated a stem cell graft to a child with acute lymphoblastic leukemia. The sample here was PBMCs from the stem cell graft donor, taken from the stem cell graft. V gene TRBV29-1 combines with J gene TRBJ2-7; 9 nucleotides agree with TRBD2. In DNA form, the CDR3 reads TGCAGCGTTGCCACCCTTTCTAGCGGGGAGACATGGTACGAGCAGTACTTC. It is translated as CSVATLSSGETWYEQYF.